This TCR beta chain was identified during a study of blood T cell repertoires in COVID-19. As for the study in general: Spain, Italy and the United States supplied samples that represented acute and convalescent COVID-19.

Source study methods: Counts of nucleated cells, estimated from reference gene primer amplification, were obtained. Only in-frame clones appear in the TCRdb table, and some are missing; sequencing was by immunoSEQ multiplex PCR. The DNA was the basis for D and trimming; V, J and clone size are from that table. The profile covers under 90,000 clones, with 90% to 95% appearing a single time and 7.3% taken by the ten largest. Seattle enrolled patients during active infection and tracked them longitudinally. The germline gives CDR1 SGHRS, CDR2 YFSETQ. There are 14 residues in the CDR3. After removal of 6 bases from V and 4 bases from J, the junction contained 9 bases not matched to a gene.

This sequence originates from a man aged 40-50 years with COVID-19, enrolled during active disease. Sequenced input: peripheral blood. The chain recombines TRBV5-1 with TRBJ1-1; 7 bases fit TRBD1. The CDR3 DNA reads as TGCGCCAGCAACACAGGGGTCGAGAGCACTGAAGCTTTCTTT. This sequence encodes CASNTGVESTEAFF.